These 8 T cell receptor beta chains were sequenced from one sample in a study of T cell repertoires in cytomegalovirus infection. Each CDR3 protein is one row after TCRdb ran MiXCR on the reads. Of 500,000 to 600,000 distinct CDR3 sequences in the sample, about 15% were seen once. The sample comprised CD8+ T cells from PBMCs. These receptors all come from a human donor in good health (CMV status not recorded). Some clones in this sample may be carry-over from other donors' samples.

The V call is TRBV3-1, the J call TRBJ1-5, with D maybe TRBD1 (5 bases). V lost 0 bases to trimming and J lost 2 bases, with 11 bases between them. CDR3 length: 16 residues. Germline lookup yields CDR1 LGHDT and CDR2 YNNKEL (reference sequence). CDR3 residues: CASSQDKGEGNQPQHF. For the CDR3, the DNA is TGTGCCAGCAGCCAAGATAAAGGGGAAGGCAATCAGCCCCAGCATTTT.

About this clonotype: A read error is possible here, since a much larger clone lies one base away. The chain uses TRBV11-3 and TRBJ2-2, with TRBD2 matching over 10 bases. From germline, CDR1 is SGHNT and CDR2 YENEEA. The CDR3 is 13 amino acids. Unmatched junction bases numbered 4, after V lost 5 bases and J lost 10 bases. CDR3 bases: TGTGCCAGCAGCACACTAGCGGGACAGGAGCTGTTTTTT. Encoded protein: CASSTLAGQELFF.

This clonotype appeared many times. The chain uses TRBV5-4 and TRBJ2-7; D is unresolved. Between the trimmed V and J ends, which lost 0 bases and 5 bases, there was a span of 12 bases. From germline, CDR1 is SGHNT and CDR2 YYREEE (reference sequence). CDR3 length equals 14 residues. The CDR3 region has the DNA TGTGCCAGCAGCTTGGATCTGGGTGTGGACGAGCAGTACTTC. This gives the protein CASSLDLGVDEQYF.

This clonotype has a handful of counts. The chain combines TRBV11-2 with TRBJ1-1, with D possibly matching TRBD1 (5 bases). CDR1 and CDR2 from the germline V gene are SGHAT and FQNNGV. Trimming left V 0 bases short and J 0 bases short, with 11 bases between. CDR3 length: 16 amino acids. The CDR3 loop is CASSLEGTDMNTEAFF. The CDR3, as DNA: TGTGCCAGCAGCTTAGAAGGGACGGACATGAACACTGAAGCTTTCTTT. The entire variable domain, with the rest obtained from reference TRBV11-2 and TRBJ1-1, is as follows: EAGVAQSPRYKIIEKRQSVAFWCNPISGHATLYWYQQILGQGPKLLIQFQNNGVVDDSQLPKDRFSAERLKGVDSTLKIQPAKLEDSAVYLCASSLEGTDMNTEAFFGQGTRLTVV.

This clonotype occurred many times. CDR3: CASSLVRKATGELFF. The CDR3 DNA follows: TGTGCCAGCAGCTTAGTTAGGAAAGCCACCGGGGAGCTGTTTTTT. This rearrangement joins TRBV11-2 to TRBJ2-2; D remains ambiguous. The germline gives CDR1 SGHAT, CDR2 FQNNGV. The CDR3 consists of 15 residues. Deletions cut 1 base from V and 4 bases from J, with 10 bases between. Complete variable domain (other parts from reference TRBV11-2 and TRBJ2-2): EAGVAQSPRYKIIEKRQSVAFWCNPISGHATLYWYQQILGQGPKLLIQFQNNGVVDDSQLPKDRFSAERLKGVDSTLKIQPAKLEDSAVYLCASSLVRKATGELFFGEGSRLTVL.

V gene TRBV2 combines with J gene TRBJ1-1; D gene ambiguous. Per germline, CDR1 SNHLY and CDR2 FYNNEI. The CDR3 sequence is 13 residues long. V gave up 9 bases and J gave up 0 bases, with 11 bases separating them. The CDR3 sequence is CASPGILNTEAFF. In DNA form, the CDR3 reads TGTGCCAGTCCGGGTATACTGAACACTGAAGCTTTCTTT.

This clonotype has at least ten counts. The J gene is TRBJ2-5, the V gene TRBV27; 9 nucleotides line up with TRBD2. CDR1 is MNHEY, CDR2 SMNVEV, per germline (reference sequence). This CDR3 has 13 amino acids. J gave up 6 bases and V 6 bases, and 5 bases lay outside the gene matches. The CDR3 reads CASSLAGDKTQYF. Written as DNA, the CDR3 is TGTGCCAGCAGCTTAGCGGGGGATAAGACCCAGTACTTC.

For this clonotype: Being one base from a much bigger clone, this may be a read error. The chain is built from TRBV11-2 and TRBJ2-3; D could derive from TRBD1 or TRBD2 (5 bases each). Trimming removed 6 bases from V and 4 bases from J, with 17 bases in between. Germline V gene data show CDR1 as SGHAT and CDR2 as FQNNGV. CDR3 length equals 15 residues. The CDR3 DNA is TGTGCCAGCAGTCCGGGGAAGGGGTGGCCAGATACGCAGTATTTT. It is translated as CASSPGKGWPDTQYF.